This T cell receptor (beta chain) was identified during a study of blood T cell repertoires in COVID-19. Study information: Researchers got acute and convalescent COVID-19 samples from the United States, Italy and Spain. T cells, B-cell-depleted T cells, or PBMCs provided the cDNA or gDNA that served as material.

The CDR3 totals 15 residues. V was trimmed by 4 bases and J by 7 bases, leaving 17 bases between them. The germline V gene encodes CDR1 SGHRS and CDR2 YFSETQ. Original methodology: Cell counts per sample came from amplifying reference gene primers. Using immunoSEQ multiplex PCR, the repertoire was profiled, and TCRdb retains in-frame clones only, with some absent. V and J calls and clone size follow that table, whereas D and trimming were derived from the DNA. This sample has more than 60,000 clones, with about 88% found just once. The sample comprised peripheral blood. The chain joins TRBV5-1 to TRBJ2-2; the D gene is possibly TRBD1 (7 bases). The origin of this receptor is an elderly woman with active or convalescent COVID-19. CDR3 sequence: CASSRSGDSHGELFF. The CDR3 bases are TGCGCCAGCAGCCGTTCGGGGGACAGCCACGGGGAGCTGTTTTTT.